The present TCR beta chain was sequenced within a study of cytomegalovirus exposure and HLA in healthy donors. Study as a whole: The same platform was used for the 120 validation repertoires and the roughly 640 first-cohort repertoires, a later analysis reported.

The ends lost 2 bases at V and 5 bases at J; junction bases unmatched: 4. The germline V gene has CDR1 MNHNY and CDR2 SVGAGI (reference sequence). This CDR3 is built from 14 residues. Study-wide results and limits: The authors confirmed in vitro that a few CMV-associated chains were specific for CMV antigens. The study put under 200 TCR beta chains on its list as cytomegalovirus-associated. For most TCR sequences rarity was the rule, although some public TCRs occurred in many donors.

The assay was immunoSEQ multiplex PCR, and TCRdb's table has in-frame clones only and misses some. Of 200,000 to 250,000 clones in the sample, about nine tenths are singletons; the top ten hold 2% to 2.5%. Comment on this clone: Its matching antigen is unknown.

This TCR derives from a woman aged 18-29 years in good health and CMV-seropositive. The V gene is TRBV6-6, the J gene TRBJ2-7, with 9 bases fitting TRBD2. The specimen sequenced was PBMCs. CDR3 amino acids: CASSYVGLADEQYF. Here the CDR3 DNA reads TGTGCCAGCAGTTACGTGGGACTAGCCGACGAGCAGTACTTC.